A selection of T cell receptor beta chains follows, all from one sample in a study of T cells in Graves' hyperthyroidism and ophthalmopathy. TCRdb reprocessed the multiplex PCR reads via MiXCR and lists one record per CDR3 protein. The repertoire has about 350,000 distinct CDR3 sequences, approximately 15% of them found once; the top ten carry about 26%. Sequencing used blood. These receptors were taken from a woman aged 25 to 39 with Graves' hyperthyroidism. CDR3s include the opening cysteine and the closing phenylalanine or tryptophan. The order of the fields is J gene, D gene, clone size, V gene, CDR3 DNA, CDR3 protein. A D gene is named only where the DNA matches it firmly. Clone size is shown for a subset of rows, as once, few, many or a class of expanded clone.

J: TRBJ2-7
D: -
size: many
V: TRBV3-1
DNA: TGTGCCAGCAGCCAGATAGGACTGGGCCTGAACGAGCAGTACTTC
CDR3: CASSQIGLGLNEQYF

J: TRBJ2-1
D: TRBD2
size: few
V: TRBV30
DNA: TGTGCCTGGATCAGGGGACACGCCGGGACTAGCGGCAACAATGAGCAGTTCTTC
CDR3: CAWIRGHAGTSGNNEQFF

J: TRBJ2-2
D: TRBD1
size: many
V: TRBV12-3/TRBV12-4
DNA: TGTGCCAGCAGTTTACCGGGACAGGGAATCCGGGTCGACACCGGGGAGCTGTTTTTT
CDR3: CASSLPGQGIRVDTGELFF

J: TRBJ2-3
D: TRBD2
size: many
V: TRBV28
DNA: TGTGCCAGCTGCTCTGGGGGGGGTCCGCAGTATTTT
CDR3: CASCSGGGPQYF

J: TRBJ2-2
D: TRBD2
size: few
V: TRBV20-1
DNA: TGCAGTGCTAGACCCTTCAATTCACTAGCGGGGATCGCGAACACCGGGGAGCTGTTTTTT
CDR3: CSARPFNSLAGIANTGELFF

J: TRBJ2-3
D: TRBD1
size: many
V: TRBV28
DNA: TGTGCCAGCAGTCGGACGACAGGGGATACGCAGTATTTT
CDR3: CASSRTTGDTQYF

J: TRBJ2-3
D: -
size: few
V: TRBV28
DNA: TGTGCCAGCATTGGGACCCCGGATACGCAGTATTTT
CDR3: CASIGTPDTQYF

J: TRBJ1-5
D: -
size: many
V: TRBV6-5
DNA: TGTGCCAGCAGTTCCTCCAGGGCTCAGCCCCAGCATTTT
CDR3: CASSSSRAQPQHF

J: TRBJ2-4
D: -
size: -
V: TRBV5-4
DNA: TGTGCCAGCAGCTTGTCTGGGGAAAACATTCAGTACTTC
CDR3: CASSLSGENIQYF

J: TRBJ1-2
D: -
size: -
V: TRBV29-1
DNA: TGCAGCGCGTCGGGGGCAGGAGGCTACACCTTC
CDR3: CSASGAGGYTF

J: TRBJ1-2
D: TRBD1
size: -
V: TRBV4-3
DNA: TGCGCGAGCAGCCAAGATAGGACAGGGATTTATGGCTACGCCTTC
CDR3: CASSQDRTGIYGYAF

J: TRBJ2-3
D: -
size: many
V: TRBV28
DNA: TGTGCCAGCAGTTCCGACAGGGGAGGGATCTTAGGCACAGATACGCAGTATTTT
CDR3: CASSSDRGGILGTDTQYF

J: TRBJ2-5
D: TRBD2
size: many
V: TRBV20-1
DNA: TGCAGTGCTAGGTCGTCTAGCGGGAGCTGGGAGACCCAGTACTTC
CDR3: CSARSSSGSWETQYF

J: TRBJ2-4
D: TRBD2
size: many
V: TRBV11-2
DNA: TGTGCCAGCAGCTCCCTTAGCGGGAGGGGAGCCAAAAACATTCAGTACTTC
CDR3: CASSSLSGRGAKNIQYF

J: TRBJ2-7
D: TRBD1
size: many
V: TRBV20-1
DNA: TGCAGTGCTAGCCCTACAGGGGGAAGCTCCTACGAGCAGTACTTC
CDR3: CSASPTGGSSYEQYF

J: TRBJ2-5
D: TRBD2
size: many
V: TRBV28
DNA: TGTGCCAGCAGTTTCACACCCGGACTAGCGGGAATGGAGACCCAGTACTTC
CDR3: CASSFTPGLAGMETQYF

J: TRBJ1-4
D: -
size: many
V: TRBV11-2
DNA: TGTGCCAGCAGCTTCCCGGGGGGGCCTGAAAAACTGTTTTTT
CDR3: CASSFPGGPEKLFF

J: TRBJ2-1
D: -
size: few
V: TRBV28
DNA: TGTGCCAGCAGTTTTGGGACTCGCTCCTACAATGAGCAGTTCTTC
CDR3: CASSFGTRSYNEQFF

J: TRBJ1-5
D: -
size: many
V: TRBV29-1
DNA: TGCAGCGTCGTAGATGGACCATCTGGTCAGCCCCAGCATTTT
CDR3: CSVVDGPSGQPQHF

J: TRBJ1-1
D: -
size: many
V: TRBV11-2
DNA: TGTGCCAGCAGAATGATCACTGAAGCTTTCTTT
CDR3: CASRMITEAFF

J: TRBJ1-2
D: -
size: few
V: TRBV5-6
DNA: TGTGCCAGCAGCTTGGCCGGGTCTAGCTATGGCTACACCTTC
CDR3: CASSLAGSSYGYTF

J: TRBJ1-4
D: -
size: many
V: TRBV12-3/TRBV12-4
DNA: TGTGCCAGCAGTCCCCCGACGAGGGGAAAACTGTTTTTT
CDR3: CASSPPTRGKLFF

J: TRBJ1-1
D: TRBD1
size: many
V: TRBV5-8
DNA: TGTGCCAGCAGCGACACAACAGGGGGCACTGAAGCTTTCTTT
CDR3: CASSDTTGGTEAFF

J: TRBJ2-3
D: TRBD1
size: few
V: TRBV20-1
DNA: TGCAGTGCTAGAAGACAGGGCGCATCCTGGACAGATACGCAGTATTTT
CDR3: CSARRQGASWTDTQYF

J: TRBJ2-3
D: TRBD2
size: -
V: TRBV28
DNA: TGTGCCAGCAGTGCTATGCCCCTAGCGGGCACAGATACGCAGTATTTT
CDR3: CASSAMPLAGTDTQYF

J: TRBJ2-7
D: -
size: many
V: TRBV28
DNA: TGTGCCAGCAGTTCCCTTTCCAGGGGCTCTACCTACGAGCAGTACTTC
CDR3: CASSSLSRGSTYEQYF

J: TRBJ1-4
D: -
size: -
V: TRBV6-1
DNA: TGTGCCAGCAGTCCCACGGGGTTGGATGAAAAACTGTTTTTT
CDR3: CASSPTGLDEKLFF

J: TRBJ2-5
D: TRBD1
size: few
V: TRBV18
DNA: TGTGCCAGCAAACAACCCGGGGAGAAGGGGGCCAGAATCCAGTACTTC
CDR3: CASKQPGEKGARIQYF

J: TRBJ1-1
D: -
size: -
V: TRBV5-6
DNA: TGTGCCAGCAGCTTAGTGGACAGGAACACTGAAGCTTTCTTT
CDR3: CASSLVDRNTEAFF

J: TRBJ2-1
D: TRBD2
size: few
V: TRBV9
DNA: TGTGCCAGCAGCGTCGAGCGGGAGGGGGTAAATTCCTACAATGAGCAGTTCTTC
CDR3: CASSVEREGVNSYNEQFF

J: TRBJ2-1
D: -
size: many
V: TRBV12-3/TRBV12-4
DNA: TGTGCCAGCACCAAATCAGTAGTCAGCTCCTACAATGAGCAGTTCTTC
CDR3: CASTKSVVSSYNEQFF

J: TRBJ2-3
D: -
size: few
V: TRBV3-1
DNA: TGTGCCAGCAGCCAAGATCCCCAGGACACAGATACGCAGTATTTT
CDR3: CASSQDPQDTDTQYF

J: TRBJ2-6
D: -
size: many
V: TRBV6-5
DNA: TGTGCCAGCAGTTTCTCCTACCGGGCCCCGAGAGCCAACGTCCTGACTTTC
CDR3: CASSFSYRAPRANVLTF

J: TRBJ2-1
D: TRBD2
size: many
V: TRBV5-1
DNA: TGCGCCAGCAGCCCGACTGGTGGGCGGGAGAGTGAGCAGTTCTTC
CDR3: CASSPTGGRESEQFF

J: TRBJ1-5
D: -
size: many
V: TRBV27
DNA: TGTGCCAGCAGTTTAGCTCGGTCGGGTAGCAATCAGCCCCAGCATTTT
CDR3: CASSLARSGSNQPQHF

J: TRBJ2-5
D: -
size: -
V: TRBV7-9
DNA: TGTGCCAGCAGCGTCGGGCTGAAAGAGACCCAGTACTTC
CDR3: CASSVGLKETQYF

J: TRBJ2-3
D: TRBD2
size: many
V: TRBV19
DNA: TGTGCCAGTAGTTCGATAGCGGGATATACAGATACGCAGTATTTT
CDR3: CASSSIAGYTDTQYF

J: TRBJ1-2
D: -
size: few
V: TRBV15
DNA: TGTGCCACCAGCAGAGGAGGGGGGCTGGTTGGCTACACCTTC
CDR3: CATSRGGGLVGYTF

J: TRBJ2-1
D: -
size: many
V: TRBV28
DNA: TGTGCCAGCAGTATTAATGGGAGGGGGGAGCAGTTCTTC
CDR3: CASSINGRGEQFF

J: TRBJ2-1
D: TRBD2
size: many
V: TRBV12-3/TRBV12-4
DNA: TGTGCCAGCATGGTGGGAGGGAACAATGAGCAGTTCTTC
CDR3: CASMVGGNNEQFF

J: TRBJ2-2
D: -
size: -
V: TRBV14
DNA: TGTGCCAGCAGCCAAGCGGGGTTTACCGGGGAGCTGTTTTTT
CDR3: CASSQAGFTGELFF

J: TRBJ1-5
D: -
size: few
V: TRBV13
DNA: TGTGCCAGCAGCTTCTCCCGTATGGGCAATCAGCCCCAGCATTTT
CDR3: CASSFSRMGNQPQHF

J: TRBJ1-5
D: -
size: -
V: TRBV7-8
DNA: TGTGCCAGCAGCTTTAAAGAAAATCAGCCCCAGCATTTT
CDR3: CASSFKENQPQHF

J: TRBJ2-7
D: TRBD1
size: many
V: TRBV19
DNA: TGTGCCAGTTTGGACAGGGTGGGCTTGGAGCAGTACTTC
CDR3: CASLDRVGLEQYF

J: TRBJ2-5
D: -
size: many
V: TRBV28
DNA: TGTGCCAGCAGTTTAAACAGGGTTGAGACCCAGTACTTC
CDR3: CASSLNRVETQYF